These T cell receptor beta chains were read from a single sample in a study of blood T cell repertoires in COVID-19. TCRdb's table, derived via immunoSEQ multiplex PCR, lists solely in-frame clones and lacks some. The table lists roughly 120,000 clones, 90% of them singletons. Sequencing input: peripheral blood. These receptors originate from a man aged 45-65 years with active COVID-19. Both conserved end residues are part of each CDR3. A D gene is named only where the DNA matches it firmly. The size field is filled for only some rows; it gives once, few, many or a size class.

>TRBJ2-5|TRBV7-7|-|-
TGTGCCAGCAGTCTTGCCGGGACACCCCAAGAGACCCAGTACTTC
CASSLAGTPQETQYF
>TRBJ2-1|TRBV9|-|-
TGTGCCAGCACCCGGGGGAGCCCAGGCCCACACAATGAGCAGTTCTTC
CASTRGSPGPHNEQFF
>TRBJ2-1|TRBV19|TRBD1|-
TGTGCCAGTAGTATACAGGGGGCGCGAAATGAGCAGTTCTTC
CASSIQGARNEQFF
>TRBJ2-3|TRBV14|TRBD2|-
TGTGCCAGCAGCCAAGTACGGGAGGGGGCAGATACGCAGTATTTT
CASSQVREGADTQYF
>TRBJ2-5|TRBV9|-|-
TGTGCCAGCAGCGTAGCAGTCCAAGAGACCCAGTACTTC
CASSVAVQETQYF
>TRBJ2-3|TRBV3-1/TRBV3-2|TRBD2|few
TGTGCCAGCAGCCAAGGTGTTACTAGCGGGAGATCGGCAGATACGCAGTATTTT
CASSQGVTSGRSADTQYF
>TRBJ2-1|TRBV24-1|-|-
TGTGCCACCTCCCGGCAGGGATTAGGAAATGAGCAGTTCTTC
CATSRQGLGNEQFF
>TRBJ1-3|TRBV5-6|TRBD1|few
TGTGCCAGCAGCTGGGGACAGCTGATCTCTGGAAACACCATATATTTT
CASSWGQLISGNTIYF
>TRBJ2-3|TRBV7-9|TRBD2|-
TGTGCCAGCAGCTCTAGCGGGGGGATCACAGATACGCAGTATTTT
CASSSSGGITDTQYF
>TRBJ2-6|TRBV6-5|-|-
TGTGCCAGCAGTTACTACCAGACTGGGGCCAACGTCCTGACTTTC
CASSYYQTGANVLTF
>TRBJ1-6|TRBV30|TRBD1|-
TGTGCCTGGCAAGTAAGGGACAGTAATTCACCCCTCCACTTT
CAWQVRDSNSPLHF
>TRBJ1-1|TRBV6-1|-|-
TGTGCCAGCAGTGAAAACCGGGAGTGGGTCACTGAAGCTTTCTTT
CASSENREWVTEAFF
>TRBJ1-3|TRBV5-1|TRBD1|-
TGCGCCAGCAGCTTGGGGGCAGGGGGCGGCTCTGGAAACACCATATATTTT
CASSLGAGGGSGNTIYF
>TRBJ1-4|TRBV6-5|-|-
TGTGCCAGCAGTACTGGAGACAGACGCGGTGAAAAACTGTTTTTT
CASSTGDRRGEKLFF
>TRBJ2-4|TRBV19|TRBD2|-
TGTGCCAGTAGTATGAGACTAGCGGGAGCGCCCCCTCAGATCTTC
CASSMRLAGAPPQIF
>TRBJ1-1|TRBV11-2|TRBD1|once
TGTGCCAGCAGCGCGACAGGGTATGGGACTGAAGCTTTCTTT
CASSATGYGTEAFF